This is a list of T cell receptor beta chains from one sample in a study of shared clonotypes between healthy human individuals. Measured with immunoSEQ multiplex PCR; TCRdb has only the in-frame clones, and not every one. The table records about 470,000 clones, around 75% of them present only once. Sequencing was done on a sample of PBMCs. These receptors originate from a woman between 40 and 55 years old in good health. Some clones in this sample may be carry-over from other donors' samples. Each CDR3 is given without its conserved first and last residue. Expanded clones get a size class; other rows say once, few or many, or leave the size out.

TRBV14	-	ASSQALEQY
TRBV2	once	ASRTQGYVSEKLF
TRBV6-4	-	ASSVRPSGTGSFNEQF
TRBV29-1	once	SVEETGDGSYT
TRBV5-3	-	ARSLRGMNRRPNTEAF
TRBV9	few	ASSVTSWDYEQY
TRBV5-1	few	ASSPRQGARETQY
TRBV19	once	ASTNGQGGQPQH
TRBV15	-	ATSRDGVYGYT
TRBV10-3	-	AISESRDRDDEQY
TRBV19	-	ASNLPGDTSGNTIY
TRBV5-4	-	ASSLVAGWGYGYT
TRBV2	-	ASIIGGTNTGELF
TRBV28	-	ASSLNPSIPYEQY